The rows below give T cell receptor beta chains drawn from one sample of a study of blood T cell repertoires in COVID-19. Measured with immunoSEQ multiplex PCR; TCRdb has only the in-frame clones, and not every one. The repertoire holds roughly 250,000 clones, around nine tenths seen once, with approximately 2.2% in the top ten. Sample: peripheral blood. The receptor source for this set is a woman aged 40 to 50 who had recovered from COVID-19. CDR3s include the opening cysteine and the closing phenylalanine or tryptophan. Each record gives: D gene, clone size, J gene, V gene, CDR3 DNA, CDR3 protein. D genes are given only for firm matches. Only some rows state a clone size, as once, few, many or a class for expanded clones.

d_gene: TRBD1
abundance: NA
j_gene: TRBJ2-7
v_gene: TRBV14
CDR3nt: TGTGCCAGCAGAACACCGGGACAGGGAATTATGGGTTGCGAGCAGTACTTC
CDR3aa: CASRTPGQGIMGCEQYF

d_gene: TRBD1
abundance: NA
j_gene: TRBJ1-1
v_gene: TRBV13
CDR3nt: TGTGCCAGCAGTCCTACAGGGGGTCGGTCTTTCTTT
CDR3aa: CASSPTGGRSFF

d_gene: NA
abundance: NA
j_gene: TRBJ2-3
v_gene: TRBV2
CDR3nt: TGTGCCAACTCAAGGGGAAATCCTAGCACAGATACGCAGTATTTT
CDR3aa: CANSRGNPSTDTQYF

d_gene: NA
abundance: NA
j_gene: TRBJ1-6
v_gene: TRBV7-2
CDR3nt: TGTGCATTACAGGCAGCGCCGAATTCACCCCTCCACTTT
CDR3aa: CALQAAPNSPLHF

d_gene: NA
abundance: NA
j_gene: TRBJ1-6
v_gene: TRBV27
CDR3nt: TGTGCCAGCAGTTCCGACAGGCGGGAGTCACCCCTCCACTTT
CDR3aa: CASSSDRRESPLHF

d_gene: NA
abundance: NA
j_gene: TRBJ1-3
v_gene: TRBV4-1
CDR3nt: TGCGCCAGCAGCCCCGCCTTCGGACAGAAAGCTGGAAACACCATATATTTT
CDR3aa: CASSPAFGQKAGNTIYF

d_gene: TRBD2
abundance: NA
j_gene: TRBJ2-1
v_gene: TRBV5-4
CDR3nt: TGTGCCAGCAGCTTGGTGACTAGCCACAACAATGAGCAGTTCTTC
CDR3aa: CASSLVTSHNNEQFF

d_gene: NA
abundance: NA
j_gene: TRBJ2-2
v_gene: TRBV6-5
CDR3nt: TGTGCCAGCACTCCCAGGACAGACACCGGGGAGCTGTTTTTT
CDR3aa: CASTPRTDTGELFF

d_gene: TRBD2
abundance: NA
j_gene: TRBJ2-1
v_gene: TRBV14
CDR3nt: TGTGCCAGCAGCCAGAGTCGACTAGCGCTCAATGAGCAGTTCTTC
CDR3aa: CASSQSRLALNEQFF

d_gene: NA
abundance: NA
j_gene: TRBJ2-4
v_gene: TRBV28
CDR3nt: TGTGCCAGCAGTTTCCACAGCCGATTTCAGTACTTC
CDR3aa: CASSFHSRFQYF

d_gene: TRBD2
abundance: NA
j_gene: TRBJ2-1
v_gene: TRBV6-2/TRBV6-3
CDR3nt: TGTGCCAGCAGTTATCGGAGCGGGAGGACGTACAATGAGCAGTTCTTC
CDR3aa: CASSYRSGRTYNEQFF

d_gene: NA
abundance: NA
j_gene: TRBJ2-6
v_gene: TRBV7-8
CDR3nt: TGTGCCAGCACCCTCGCATACGGGTCTGGGGCCAACGTCCTGACTTTC
CDR3aa: CASTLAYGSGANVLTF

d_gene: NA
abundance: NA
j_gene: TRBJ2-4
v_gene: TRBV10-3
CDR3nt: TGTGCCATCAGTGAGAGCCAGGGTATAGCCAAAAACATTCAGTACTTC
CDR3aa: CAISESQGIAKNIQYF

d_gene: NA
abundance: NA
j_gene: TRBJ2-1
v_gene: TRBV7-2
CDR3nt: TGTGCCAGCAGTCGAAGGCTCGCGGGTTCTCTAGGGTACAATGAGCAGTTCTTC
CDR3aa: CASSRRLAGSLGYNEQFF

d_gene: TRBD1
abundance: NA
j_gene: TRBJ1-6
v_gene: TRBV7-2
CDR3nt: TGTGCCAGCAGCCGCGACAGGGCCACTTCACCCCTCCACTTT
CDR3aa: CASSRDRATSPLHF

d_gene: NA
abundance: NA
j_gene: TRBJ2-5
v_gene: TRBV11-3
CDR3nt: TGTGCCAGCAGCACGAGATGGGAGAGCCTCCAAGAGACCCAGTACTTC
CDR3aa: CASSTRWESLQETQYF

d_gene: NA
abundance: NA
j_gene: TRBJ1-5
v_gene: TRBV6-4
CDR3nt: TGTGCCAGCAGTAAAGAGTTCAATCAGCCCCAGCATTTT
CDR3aa: CASSKEFNQPQHF

d_gene: NA
abundance: few
j_gene: TRBJ2-7
v_gene: TRBV6-2/TRBV6-3
CDR3nt: TGTGCCAGCAGCTTCGACACGGTTCTCCACGAGCAGTACTTC
CDR3aa: CASSFDTVLHEQYF

d_gene: TRBD1
abundance: NA
j_gene: TRBJ1-5
v_gene: TRBV6-2/TRBV6-3
CDR3nt: TGTGCCAGCAGCGACAGGGTCCCGACCACCTATAGCAATCAGCCCCAGCATTTT
CDR3aa: CASSDRVPTTYSNQPQHF

d_gene: NA
abundance: NA
j_gene: TRBJ1-1
v_gene: TRBV19
CDR3nt: TGTGCCAGTAGCACCTCAGGGAGGGACACTGAAGCTTTCTTT
CDR3aa: CASSTSGRDTEAFF

d_gene: NA
abundance: NA
j_gene: TRBJ1-5
v_gene: TRBV7-2
CDR3nt: TGTGCCAGCAGCTTATCAGGGCACCAGGGCCAAAATCAGCCCCAGCATTTT
CDR3aa: CASSLSGHQGQNQPQHF

d_gene: TRBD1
abundance: NA
j_gene: TRBJ1-4
v_gene: TRBV7-2
CDR3nt: TGTGCCAGCAGTTGGGACAGGGGTGAAAAACTGTTTTTT
CDR3aa: CASSWDRGEKLFF

d_gene: TRBD2
abundance: NA
j_gene: TRBJ2-2
v_gene: TRBV5-5
CDR3nt: TGTGCCAGCAGCTTTGGGGCCCTAGCGGTTGCCACCGGGGAGCTGTTTTTT
CDR3aa: CASSFGALAVATGELFF

d_gene: TRBD1
abundance: once
j_gene: TRBJ1-5
v_gene: TRBV7-2
CDR3nt: TGTGCCAGCAGTAACCGGGACAGCAGTCAGCCCCAGCATTTT
CDR3aa: CASSNRDSSQPQHF

d_gene: NA
abundance: NA
j_gene: TRBJ1-4
v_gene: TRBV11-3
CDR3nt: TGTGCCAGCAGACCCGGCGGAACTAATGAAAAACTGTTTTTT
CDR3aa: CASRPGGTNEKLFF

d_gene: TRBD2
abundance: NA
j_gene: TRBJ2-7
v_gene: TRBV15
CDR3nt: TGTGCTACCAGCGGTGCTAGCGGTCCCGCCTACGAGCAGTACTTC
CDR3aa: CATSGASGPAYEQYF

d_gene: NA
abundance: NA
j_gene: TRBJ2-7
v_gene: TRBV6-2/TRBV6-3
CDR3nt: TGTGCCAGCAGTTACTCGGGAGGAAGCTCCTACGAGCAGTACTTC
CDR3aa: CASSYSGGSSYEQYF

d_gene: TRBD1
abundance: NA
j_gene: TRBJ2-7
v_gene: TRBV15
CDR3nt: TGTGCCACCAGCAGAGAAGGGGGCACGTTCGAGCAGTACTTC
CDR3aa: CATSREGGTFEQYF

d_gene: TRBD2
abundance: NA
j_gene: TRBJ2-3
v_gene: TRBV4-2
CDR3nt: TGTGCCAGCAGCCAAGATCCGGGCGGGAGGACAACAGATACGCAGTATTTT
CDR3aa: CASSQDPGGRTTDTQYF

d_gene: NA
abundance: NA
j_gene: TRBJ2-7
v_gene: TRBV11-2
CDR3nt: TGTGCCAGCAGCCCCCCTCCTCTCTCCTACGAGCAGTACTTC
CDR3aa: CASSPPPLSYEQYF

d_gene: TRBD2
abundance: NA
j_gene: TRBJ2-3
v_gene: TRBV2
CDR3nt: TGTGCCAGCAGTGACTCGCGGGGGGCCCTATTAGATACGCAGTATTTT
CDR3aa: CASSDSRGALLDTQYF

d_gene: TRBD2
abundance: NA
j_gene: TRBJ2-4
v_gene: TRBV11-3
CDR3nt: TGTGCCAGCAGCCTATCTGGACTAGCGACTTATATCAACATTCAGTACTTC
CDR3aa: CASSLSGLATYINIQYF

d_gene: NA
abundance: NA
j_gene: TRBJ2-3
v_gene: TRBV2
CDR3nt: TGTGCCAGCAATGTATTTATCACAGATACGCAGTATTTT
CDR3aa: CASNVFITDTQYF

d_gene: NA
abundance: NA
j_gene: TRBJ1-1
v_gene: TRBV6-5
CDR3nt: TGTGCCAGCAGTTATGAGTTGAACACTGAAGCTTTCTTT
CDR3aa: CASSYELNTEAFF

d_gene: TRBD1
abundance: NA
j_gene: TRBJ2-4
v_gene: TRBV6-6
CDR3nt: TGTGCCAGCAGTTACTCTGGGACAGGGGGGGACATTCAGTACTTC
CDR3aa: CASSYSGTGGDIQYF

d_gene: TRBD2
abundance: NA
j_gene: TRBJ2-1
v_gene: TRBV24-1
CDR3nt: TGTGCCACCAGGAAGTCTAGCGGGATGGGCAATGAGCAGTTCTTC
CDR3aa: CATRKSSGMGNEQFF

d_gene: TRBD1
abundance: NA
j_gene: TRBJ2-7
v_gene: TRBV7-3
CDR3nt: TGTGCCAGCAGCGTTGCCTCCGGGACAGGGGGCGGCGAGCAGTACTTC
CDR3aa: CASSVASGTGGGEQYF

d_gene: TRBD2
abundance: NA
j_gene: TRBJ2-5
v_gene: TRBV27
CDR3nt: TGTGCCAGCAGTCGGGGACTAGCGCGGGAGACCCAGTACTTC
CDR3aa: CASSRGLARETQYF

d_gene: TRBD1
abundance: once
j_gene: TRBJ2-2
v_gene: TRBV9
CDR3nt: TGTGCCAGCAGCCCGGGACAGGGGGCGGGAAACACCGGGGAGCTGTTTTTT
CDR3aa: CASSPGQGAGNTGELFF

d_gene: NA
abundance: NA
j_gene: TRBJ1-6
v_gene: TRBV7-2
CDR3nt: TGTGCCAGCAGCCACGACAGAGGCCTCCACTTT
CDR3aa: CASSHDRGLHF

d_gene: NA
abundance: NA
j_gene: TRBJ2-1
v_gene: TRBV5-1
CDR3nt: TGCGCCAGCAGCCCCGGTGGTCGGGACAATGAGCAGTTCTTC
CDR3aa: CASSPGGRDNEQFF

d_gene: NA
abundance: NA
j_gene: TRBJ2-7
v_gene: TRBV28
CDR3nt: TGTGCCAGCAGTCCCCCGGCAGCGCCGAACTCAAACGAGCAGTACTTC
CDR3aa: CASSPPAAPNSNEQYF

d_gene: TRBD2
abundance: NA
j_gene: TRBJ2-3
v_gene: TRBV15
CDR3nt: TGTGCCACCAGCAGAGATCTATGGGAAGCGGGGGGGAGGAATACGCAGTATTTT
CDR3aa: CATSRDLWEAGGRNTQYF

d_gene: TRBD1
abundance: once
j_gene: TRBJ1-6
v_gene: TRBV28
CDR3nt: TGTGCCAGCAGGGACGACAGGGTAGGATCACCCCTCCACTTT
CDR3aa: CASRDDRVGSPLHF

d_gene: TRBD1
abundance: NA
j_gene: TRBJ2-7
v_gene: TRBV29-1
CDR3nt: TGCAGCGTTGAATTGGGGACAGCACCCTCGGAGCAGTACTTC
CDR3aa: CSVELGTAPSEQYF

d_gene: NA
abundance: NA
j_gene: TRBJ2-7
v_gene: TRBV29-1
CDR3nt: TGCAGCGTTTTAACAGGGACCCGCTCCTACGAGCAGTACTTC
CDR3aa: CSVLTGTRSYEQYF

d_gene: TRBD2
abundance: NA
j_gene: TRBJ2-1
v_gene: TRBV4-2
CDR3nt: TGTGCCAGCAGCCAAGGGACTAGCGGGAGTGGGGGTAATGAGCAGTTCTTC
CDR3aa: CASSQGTSGSGGNEQFF

d_gene: NA
abundance: NA
j_gene: TRBJ1-5
v_gene: TRBV6-5
CDR3nt: TGTGCCAGCAGCACCGATGGGCTTAGCAATCAGCCCCAGCATTTT
CDR3aa: CASSTDGLSNQPQHF

d_gene: NA
abundance: NA
j_gene: TRBJ1-4
v_gene: TRBV11-3
CDR3nt: TGTGCCAGCGCCTCCGAAGGGGCTCCGAATGAAAAACTGTTTTTT
CDR3aa: CASASEGAPNEKLFF

d_gene: NA
abundance: NA
j_gene: TRBJ1-2
v_gene: TRBV7-3
CDR3nt: TGTGCCAGCAGCTTAGGAAGGGGTAGAGACTATGGCTACACCTTC
CDR3aa: CASSLGRGRDYGYTF

d_gene: NA
abundance: NA
j_gene: TRBJ2-1
v_gene: TRBV28
CDR3nt: TGTGCCAGCAGTCCTTCGGGGTTAAGCTCCTACAATGAGCAGTTCTTC
CDR3aa: CASSPSGLSSYNEQFF